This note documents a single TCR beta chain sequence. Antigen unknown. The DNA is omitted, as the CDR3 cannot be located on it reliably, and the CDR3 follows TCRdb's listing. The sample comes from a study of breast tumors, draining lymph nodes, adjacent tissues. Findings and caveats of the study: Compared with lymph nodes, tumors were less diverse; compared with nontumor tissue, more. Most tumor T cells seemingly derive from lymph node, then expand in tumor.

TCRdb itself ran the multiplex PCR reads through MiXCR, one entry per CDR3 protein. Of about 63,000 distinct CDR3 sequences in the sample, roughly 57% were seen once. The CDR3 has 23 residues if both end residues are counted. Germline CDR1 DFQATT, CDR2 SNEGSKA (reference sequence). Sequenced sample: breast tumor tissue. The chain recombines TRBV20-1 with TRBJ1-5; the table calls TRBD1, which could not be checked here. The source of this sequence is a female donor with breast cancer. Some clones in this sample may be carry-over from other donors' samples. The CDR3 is CSAKRTGEGSNEQFFGDTQPQHF.